The clone carrying this T cell receptor beta chain showed up just a few times. Its cognate antigen is unknown. V lost 8 bases to trimming and J lost 2 bases; unmatched junction nucleotides: 6. Germline CDR1 is SQVTM and CDR2 is ANQGSEA. This CDR3 region has 12 residues. The entry originates in a study of T-cell reconstitution after alpha-beta-depleted transplantation in children. Study-wide points: High day-60 TCRbeta diversity in some patients came from surviving recipient T cells and thymic progenitors. Most T-cell counts and diversity one year after the transplant came from T cells that were newly produced.

For TCRbeta, the library was prepared with unique molecular identifiers. TCRdb redid the calling of the PCR reads with MiXCR, one entry per CDR3 protein. The profile shows about a million distinct CDR3 sequences, 25% to 35% of them singletons. The sequence derives from a boy under two years old who had a stem cell transplant for SCID, so the T cells may come from the graft donor. Specimen: PBMCs, mostly from graft donor cells, collected 360 days after TCRalphabeta/CD19-depleted stem cell transplant. The chain is built from TRBV29-1 and TRBJ2-7, with 7 positions matching TRBD1. CDR3 DNA: TGCAGCACCCGACAGGGCCCCTACGAGCAGTACTTC. The encoded protein is CSTRQGPYEQYF.